This is a list of T cell receptor beta chains from one sample in a study of Ad26.COV2.S vaccination and SARS-CoV-2 variants. Generated by immunoSEQ multiplex PCR, the TCRdb table keeps only in-frame clones and is missing some. The sample records nearly 400,000 clones, 89% being singletons. Material: peripheral blood, obtained in a trial of Ad26.COV2.S vaccine versus placebo. The receptor source for this set is a person between 18 and 60 years old who received the Ad26.COV2.S COVID-19 vaccine or a placebo. The CDR3 runs from the conserved cysteine through the conserved F or W. The D gene is left open where the match is weak. Rows give clone size only sometimes, using once, few, many, or a class for an expanded clone.

>NA|TRBV11-3|NA|TRBJ2-3
CASSLAGTADTQYF
TGTGCCAGCAGCTTAGCGGGGACCGCAGATACGCAGTATTTT
>once|TRBV5-5|NA|TRBJ2-1
CASSRGGDSYNEQFF
TGTGCCAGCAGCCGCGGCGGTGACTCCTACAATGAGCAGTTCTTC
>NA|TRBV6-5|TRBD1|TRBJ2-2
CASSLTGGGTGELFF
TGTGCCAGCAGTTTAACAGGGGGTGGAACCGGGGAGCTGTTTTTT
>NA|TRBV3-1/TRBV3-2|TRBD2|TRBJ2-7
CASSQGLAGVSYEQYF
TGTGCCAGCAGCCAAGGGCTAGCGGGTGTCTCCTACGAGCAGTACTTC
>NA|TRBV11-2|TRBD2|TRBJ2-1
CASSFGLAGEQFF
TGTGCCAGCAGCTTCGGACTAGCTGGTGAGCAGTTCTTC
>NA|TRBV10-3|TRBD1|TRBJ2-7
CAISEPGQTSYEQYF
TGTGCCATCAGCGAGCCGGGACAGACCTCCTACGAGCAGTACTTC
>NA|TRBV6-5|NA|TRBJ2-3
CASSFLNTQYF
TGTGCCAGCAGTTTCTTGAATACGCAGTATTTT
>NA|TRBV6-5|NA|TRBJ2-6
CASSYPTGANVLTF
TGTGCCAGCAGTTACCCCACTGGGGCCAACGTCCTGACTTTC
>NA|TRBV29-1|TRBD1|TRBJ2-7
CSVGQGRSYEQYF
TGCAGCGTGGGACAGGGGAGGTCCTACGAGCAGTACTTC
>NA|TRBV30|NA|TRBJ2-7
CAGSDGAYEQYF
TGTGCAGGTAGCGACGGCGCCTACGAGCAGTACTTC
>NA|TRBV19|TRBD1|TRBJ2-7
CASSAWTGGSYEQYF
TGTGCCAGTAGTGCTTGGACAGGGGGGAGCTACGAGCAGTACTTC
>once|TRBV28|NA|TRBJ2-7
CASSFRASYEQYF
TGTGCCAGCAGTTTTCGGGCATCCTACGAGCAGTACTTC
>many|TRBV19|NA|TRBJ2-2
CASTHFWTANTGELFF
TGTGCCAGTACACACTTTTGGACAGCGAACACCGGGGAGCTGTTTTTT
>once|TRBV20-1|NA|TRBJ2-3
CSASGARNTDTQYF
TGCAGTGCTAGTGGGGCTAGGAACACAGATACGCAGTATTTT
>NA|TRBV7-9|NA|TRBJ2-1
CASSNINEADEQFF
TGTGCCAGCAGCAACATTAACGAGGCGGATGAGCAGTTCTTC
>NA|TRBV4-3|NA|TRBJ2-7
CASSQATGSGHEQYF
TGCGCCAGCAGCCAAGCAACGGGCTCAGGCCACGAGCAGTACTTC
>NA|TRBV27|TRBD2|TRBJ2-2
CASRRTSGSPGELFF
TGTGCCAGCCGAAGGACTAGCGGGAGTCCCGGGGAGCTGTTTTTT
>NA|TRBV12-5|NA|TRBJ2-1
CASVRYEYNEQFF
TGTGCTAGTGTTCGTTACGAGTACAATGAGCAGTTCTTC
>few|TRBV5-1|TRBD2|TRBJ2-1
CASSRGEFEVNEQFF
TGCGCCAGCAGCCGGGGGGAGTTTGAGGTCAATGAGCAGTTCTTC
>NA|TRBV27|NA|TRBJ1-4
CASSPIGGGEKLFF
TGTGCCAGCAGTCCTATAGGGGGGGGTGAAAAACTGTTTTTT
>once|TRBV7-9|TRBD1|TRBJ2-3
CASSLVDRGSTDTQYF
TGTGCCAGCAGCTTGGTGGACAGGGGTAGCACAGATACGCAGTATTTT
>NA|TRBV18|TRBD2|TRBJ2-2
CASSPSSGRGTGELFF
TGTGCCAGCTCACCATCGAGCGGGAGGGGAACCGGGGAGCTGTTTTTT
>NA|TRBV9|TRBD2|TRBJ2-2
CASSVGLAGGHGELFF
TGTGCCAGCAGCGTAGGACTAGCGGGAGGGCACGGGGAGCTGTTTTTT
>NA|TRBV5-1|NA|TRBJ1-1
CASSLAGTANTEAFF
TGCGCCAGCAGCTTGGCCGGGACGGCGAACACTGAAGCTTTCTTT
>NA|TRBV7-6|NA|TRBJ2-3
CASSLFASEVINTQYF
TGTGCCAGCAGCTTATTTGCCTCGGAGGTCATAAATACGCAGTATTTT
>NA|TRBV6-5|NA|TRBJ2-7
CASSYSGRGYEQYF
TGTGCCAGCAGTTACTCCGGGAGAGGGTACGAGCAGTACTTC
>NA|TRBV11-1|TRBD1|TRBJ1-2
CASSRDRGHGYTF
TGTGCCAGCAGTCGTGACAGGGGCCATGGCTACACCTTC
>NA|TRBV24-1|NA|TRBJ2-7
CATSGGLIDGYYEQYF
TGTGCCACCAGTGGGGGCCTTATCGACGGTTACTACGAGCAGTACTTC
>NA|TRBV9|TRBD2|TRBJ2-3
CASSVEPAGERDPDTQYF
TGTGCCAGCAGCGTAGAGCCGGCGGGAGAGAGGGATCCAGATACGCAGTATTTT
>few|TRBV29-1|NA|TRBJ2-3
CSVGPDTQYF
TGCAGCGTTGGCCCAGATACGCAGTATTTT
>NA|TRBV4-1|NA|TRBJ1-3
CASSQDGAAGNTIYF
TGCGCCAGCAGCCAAGATGGGGCAGCTGGAAACACCATATATTTT
>NA|TRBV4-2|TRBD2|TRBJ2-3
CASSYSGQSTDTQYF
TGTGCCAGCAGCTATAGCGGGCAAAGCACAGATACGCAGTATTTT
>NA|TRBV28|TRBD1|TRBJ1-2
CASSTTGRYGYTF
TGTGCCAGCAGTACGACAGGGCGCTATGGCTACACCTTC
>NA|TRBV7-6|TRBD2|TRBJ2-2
CASSLTSDSAGELFF
TGTGCCAGCAGCCTTACTAGCGACAGTGCCGGGGAGCTGTTTTTT
>NA|TRBV7-8|TRBD2|TRBJ2-6
CASSSGLAGVGGANVLTF
TGTGCCAGCAGCTCCGGACTAGCGGGAGTCGGTGGGGCCAACGTCCTGACTTTC
>NA|TRBV27|TRBD2|TRBJ2-5
CASSSGTSGIQYF
TGTGCCAGCAGCTCTGGGACTAGCGGCATCCAGTACTTC
>NA|TRBV19|TRBD1|TRBJ2-1
CASSMGTGVYNEQFF
TGTGCCAGTAGTATGGGGACAGGGGTGTACAATGAGCAGTTCTTC
>NA|TRBV4-3|NA|TRBJ1-6
CASSQETGPGGSPLHF
TGCGCCAGCAGTCAGGAAACAGGGCCAGGAGGCTCACCCCTCCACTTT
>NA|TRBV5-4|TRBD2|TRBJ2-7
CASSLGGGRSSGEQYF
TGTGCCAGCAGCTTGGGGGGCGGGAGGAGCTCGGGCGAGCAGTACTTC
>NA|TRBV5-6|NA|TRBJ1-5
CASSLGPFSNQPQHF
TGTGCCAGCAGCTTGGGGCCCTTTAGCAATCAGCCCCAGCATTTT
>NA|TRBV3-1/TRBV3-2|TRBD1|TRBJ1-3
CASSQARQGPRHF
TGTGCCAGCAGCCAAGCAAGACAGGGGCCCAGGCATTTT
>few|TRBV2|TRBD2|TRBJ2-1
CASSALRTSGSKEQFF
TGTGCCAGCAGTGCGCTGAGGACTAGCGGGAGTAAAGAGCAGTTCTTC
>NA|TRBV19|NA|TRBJ1-5
CASKEEPVGYSNQPQHF
TGTGCCAGTAAAGAGGAACCTGTTGGTTATAGCAATCAGCCCCAGCATTTT
>NA|TRBV7-9|TRBD1|TRBJ2-3
CASSSPTGDPTDTQYF
TGTGCCAGCAGCAGCCCGACAGGGGACCCCACAGATACGCAGTATTTT
>NA|TRBV5-1|NA|TRBJ2-5
CASRRVTGSETQYF
TGCGCCAGCCGGAGGGTAACAGGGTCAGAGACCCAGTACTTC
>NA|TRBV6-6|NA|TRBJ2-3
CASSYMEGGDTQYF
TGTGCCAGCAGTTACATGGAAGGGGGAGATACGCAGTATTTT
>NA|TRBV11-2|NA|TRBJ2-4
CASSPRGHRGGNIQYF
TGTGCCAGCAGCCCGAGGGGACATCGAGGGGGAAACATTCAGTACTTC
>NA|TRBV28|NA|TRBJ2-5
CASSSGLRETQYF
TGTGCCAGCAGTTCAGGGTTGCGGGAGACCCAGTACTTC
>NA|TRBV6-5|NA|TRBJ2-1
CASSSREGGLHEQFF
TGTGCCAGCAGTTCCCGTGAAGGAGGGTTGCATGAGCAGTTCTTC
>few|TRBV5-4|NA|TRBJ1-6
CASSQTHSSYNSPLHF
TGTGCCAGCAGCCAAACTCACAGCTCCTATAATTCACCCCTCCACTTT